The 3 T cell receptor beta chains listed next were all sequenced from one sample in a study of Ad26.COV2.S vaccination and SARS-CoV-2 variants. Treatment in this sample: around 19 received Ad26.COV2.S at low or high dose, single or two shots; about 5 received placebo; per-sample allocation not given. Sampling was performed 63 days after the first vaccine or placebo injection. Only in-frame clones appear in the TCRdb table, and some are missing; sequencing was by immunoSEQ multiplex PCR. The profile shows about 680,000 clones, about 90% of them singletons. This specimen consisted of peripheral blood, obtained in a trial of Ad26.COV2.S vaccine versus placebo. The source is a person aged 18-65 years who received the Ad26.COV2.S COVID-19 vaccine or a placebo.

The gene calls are TRBV13 and TRBJ2-3, with D tentatively TRBD1 (5 bases). V was trimmed by 5 bases and J by 0 bases, leaving 15 bases between them. Per the germline V gene, CDR1 is PRHDT and CDR2 is FYEKMQ (reference sequence). The CDR3 has 16 residues. The CDR3 bases are TGTGCCAGCAGCACTCGACAGAGTGCTAGCACAGATACGCAGTATTTT. Encoded protein: CASSTRQSASTDTQYF. Full variable domain (rest looked up from reference TRBV13 and TRBJ2-3): AAGVIQSPRHLIKEKRETATLKCYPIPRHDTVYWYQQGPGQDPQFLISFYEKMQSDKGSIPDRFSAQQFSDYHSELNMSSLELGDSALYFCASSTRQSASTDTQYFGPGTRLTVL.

The CDR3 sequence: CASSLVPLAWDEQFF. Written as DNA, the CDR3 is TGTGCCAGCAGCTTAGTACCCCTAGCCTGGGATGAGCAGTTCTTC. V gene TRBV11-2 combines with J gene TRBJ2-1; TRBD2 might be the D (5 bases). The V gene lost 1 base and the J gene lost 8 bases, with 15 bases spanning the gap. This CDR3 has 15 amino acids. Germline V gene sequence: CDR1 SGHAT, CDR2 FQNNGV.

V gene TRBV7-2 combines with J gene TRBJ1-2; D perhaps matches TRBD1 (6 bases). The CDR3 runs to 13 residues. Germline loops: CDR1 SGHTA, CDR2 FQGNSA. Trimming shortened V by 5 bases and J by 6 bases, and 13 bases separated the two germline ends. For the CDR3, the DNA is TGTGCCAGCAGCCGTCACAGGGCCGATGGCTACACCTTC. It encodes CASSRHRADGYTF.